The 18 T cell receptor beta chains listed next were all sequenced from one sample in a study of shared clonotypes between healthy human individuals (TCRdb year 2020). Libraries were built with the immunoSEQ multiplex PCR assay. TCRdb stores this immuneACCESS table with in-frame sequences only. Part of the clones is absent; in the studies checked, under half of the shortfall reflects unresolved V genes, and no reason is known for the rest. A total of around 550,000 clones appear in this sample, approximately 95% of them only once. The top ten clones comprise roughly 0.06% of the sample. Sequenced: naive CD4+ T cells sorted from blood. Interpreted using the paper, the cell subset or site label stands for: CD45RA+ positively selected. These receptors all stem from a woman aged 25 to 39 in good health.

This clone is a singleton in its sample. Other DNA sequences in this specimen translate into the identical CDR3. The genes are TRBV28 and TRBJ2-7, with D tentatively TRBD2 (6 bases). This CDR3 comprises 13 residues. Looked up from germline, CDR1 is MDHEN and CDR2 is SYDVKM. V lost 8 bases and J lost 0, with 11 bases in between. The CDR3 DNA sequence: TGTGCCAGCCTTTCCGGGAGCTCCTACGAGCAGTACTTC. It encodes CASLSGSSYEQYF.

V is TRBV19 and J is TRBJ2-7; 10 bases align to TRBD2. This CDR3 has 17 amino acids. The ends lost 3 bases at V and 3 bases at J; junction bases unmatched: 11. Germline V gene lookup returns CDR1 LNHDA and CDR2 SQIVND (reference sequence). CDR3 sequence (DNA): TGTGCCAGTAGTATGGCGTCTAGCGGGAGTTCGTTCTACGAGCAGTACTTC. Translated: CASSMASSGSSFYEQYF.

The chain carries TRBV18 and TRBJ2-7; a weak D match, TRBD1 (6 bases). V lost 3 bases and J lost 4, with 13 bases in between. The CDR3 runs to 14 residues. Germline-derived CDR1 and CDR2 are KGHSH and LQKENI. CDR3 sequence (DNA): TGTGCCAGCTCACCCGCTCCAGGGGATTACGAGCAGTACTTC. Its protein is CASSPAPGDYEQYF.

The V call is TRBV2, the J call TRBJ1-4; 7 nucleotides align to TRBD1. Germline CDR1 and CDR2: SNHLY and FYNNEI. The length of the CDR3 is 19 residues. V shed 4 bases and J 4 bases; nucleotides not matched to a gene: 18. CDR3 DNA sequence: TGTGCCAGCAGTGTCCAATGGGTGGGTGTGGGACAGATTAATGAAAAACTGTTTTTT. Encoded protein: CASSVQWVGVGQINEKLFF.

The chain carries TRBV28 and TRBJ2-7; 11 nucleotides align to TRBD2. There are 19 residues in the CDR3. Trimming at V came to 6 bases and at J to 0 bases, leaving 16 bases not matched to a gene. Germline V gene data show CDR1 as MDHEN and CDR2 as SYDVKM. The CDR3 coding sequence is TGTGCCAGCAGATCGGAACCGGGACTAGCGGTTTTTAGCTCCTACGAGCAGTACTTC. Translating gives CASRSEPGLAVFSSYEQYF.

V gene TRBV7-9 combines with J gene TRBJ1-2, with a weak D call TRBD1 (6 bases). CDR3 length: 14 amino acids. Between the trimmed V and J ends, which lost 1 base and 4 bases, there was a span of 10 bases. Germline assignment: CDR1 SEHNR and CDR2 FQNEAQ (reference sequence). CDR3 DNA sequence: TGTGCCAGCAGCTTAGAGGGGGATCGCTATGGCTACACCTTC. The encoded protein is CASSLEGDRYGYTF.

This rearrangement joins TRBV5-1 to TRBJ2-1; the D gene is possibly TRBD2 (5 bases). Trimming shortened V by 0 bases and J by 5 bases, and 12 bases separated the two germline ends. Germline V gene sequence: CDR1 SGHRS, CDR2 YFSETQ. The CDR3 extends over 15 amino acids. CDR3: CASSLEASPNNEQFF. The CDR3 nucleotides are TGCGCCAGCAGCTTGGAGGCTAGCCCTAACAATGAGCAGTTCTTC.

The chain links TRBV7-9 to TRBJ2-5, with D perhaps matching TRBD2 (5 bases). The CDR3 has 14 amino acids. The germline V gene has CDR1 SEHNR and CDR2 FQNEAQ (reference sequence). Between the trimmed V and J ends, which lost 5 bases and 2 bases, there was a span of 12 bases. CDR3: CASSPRTRQETQYF. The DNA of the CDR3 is TGTGCCAGCAGCCCCCGCACTAGACAAGAGACCCAGTACTTC.

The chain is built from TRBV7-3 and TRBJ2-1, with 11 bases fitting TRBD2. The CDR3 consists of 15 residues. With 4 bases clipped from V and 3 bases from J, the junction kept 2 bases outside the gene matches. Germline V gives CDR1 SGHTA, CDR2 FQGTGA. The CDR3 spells CASSSTSGSYNEQFF. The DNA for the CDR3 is TGTGCCAGCAGCTCAACTAGCGGGAGCTACAATGAGCAGTTCTTC.

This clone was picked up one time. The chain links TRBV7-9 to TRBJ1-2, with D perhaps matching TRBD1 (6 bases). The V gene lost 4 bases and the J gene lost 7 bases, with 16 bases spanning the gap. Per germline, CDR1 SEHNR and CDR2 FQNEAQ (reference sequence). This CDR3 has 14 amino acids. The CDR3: CASSSISGEVGYTF. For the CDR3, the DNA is TGTGCCAGCAGCTCTATCTCAGGGGAAGTTGGCTACACCTTC. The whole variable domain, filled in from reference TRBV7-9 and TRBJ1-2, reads DTGVSQNPRHKITKRGQNVTFRCDPISEHNRLYWYRQTLGQGPEFLTYFQNEAQLEKSRLLSDRFSAERPKGSFSTLEIQRTEQGDSAMYLCASSSISGEVGYTFGSGTRLTVV.

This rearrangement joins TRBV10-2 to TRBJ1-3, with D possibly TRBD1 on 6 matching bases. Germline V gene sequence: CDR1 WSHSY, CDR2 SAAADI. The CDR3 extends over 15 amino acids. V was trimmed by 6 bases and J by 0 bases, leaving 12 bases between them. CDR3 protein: CASRGGQISGNTIYF. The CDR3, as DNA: TGCGCCAGCAGGGGCGGACAGATCTCTGGAAACACCATATATTTT.

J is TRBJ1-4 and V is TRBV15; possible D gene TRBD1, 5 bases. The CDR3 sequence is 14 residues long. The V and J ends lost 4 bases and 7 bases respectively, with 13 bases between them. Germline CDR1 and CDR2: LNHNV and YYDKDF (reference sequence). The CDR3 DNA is TGTGCCACCAGCACATTAGGGGTTGTTGAAAAACTGTTTTTT. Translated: CATSTLGVVEKLFF.

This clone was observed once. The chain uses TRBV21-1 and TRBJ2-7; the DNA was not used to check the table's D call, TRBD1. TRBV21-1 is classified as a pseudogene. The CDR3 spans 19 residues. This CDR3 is CASSKMARPKQGAEYEQYF. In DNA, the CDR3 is TGTGCCAGCAGCAAAATGGCGAGGCCCAAACAGGGGGCTGAGTACGAGCAGTACTTC.

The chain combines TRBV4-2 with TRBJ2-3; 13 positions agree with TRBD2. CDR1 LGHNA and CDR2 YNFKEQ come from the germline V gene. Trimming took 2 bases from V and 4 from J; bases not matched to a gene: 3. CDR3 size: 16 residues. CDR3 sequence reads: CASSQLLAGGPDTQYF. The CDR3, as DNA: TGTGCCAGCAGCCAATTACTAGCGGGAGGGCCAGATACGCAGTATTTT.

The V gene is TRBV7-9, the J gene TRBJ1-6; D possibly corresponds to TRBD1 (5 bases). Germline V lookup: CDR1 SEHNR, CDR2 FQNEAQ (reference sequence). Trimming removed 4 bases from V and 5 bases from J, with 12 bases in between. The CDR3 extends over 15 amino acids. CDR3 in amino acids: CASSSSGADNSPLHF. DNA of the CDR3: TGTGCCAGCAGCTCCTCCGGGGCGGATAATTCACCCCTCCACTTT.

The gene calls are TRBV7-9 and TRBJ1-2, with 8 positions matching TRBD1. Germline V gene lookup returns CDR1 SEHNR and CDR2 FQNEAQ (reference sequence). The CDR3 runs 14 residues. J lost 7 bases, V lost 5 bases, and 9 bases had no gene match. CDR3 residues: CASSTSGTGFGYTF. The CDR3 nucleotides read TGTGCCAGCAGCACCTCCGGGACAGGCTTTGGCTACACCTTC.

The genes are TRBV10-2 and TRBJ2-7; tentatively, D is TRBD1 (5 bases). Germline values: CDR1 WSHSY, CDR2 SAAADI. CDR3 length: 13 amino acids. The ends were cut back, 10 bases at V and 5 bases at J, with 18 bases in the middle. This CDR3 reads CATTFQGIHEQYF. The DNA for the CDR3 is TGCGCCACTACATTCCAGGGTATCCACGAGCAGTACTTC.

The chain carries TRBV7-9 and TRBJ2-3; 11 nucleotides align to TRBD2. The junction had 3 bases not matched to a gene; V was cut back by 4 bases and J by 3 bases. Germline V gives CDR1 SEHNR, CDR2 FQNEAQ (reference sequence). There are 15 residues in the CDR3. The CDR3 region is CASSSGLADTDTQYF. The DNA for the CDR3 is TGTGCCAGCAGCTCGGGACTAGCGGATACAGATACGCAGTATTTT.